The T cell receptor (beta chain) under discussion was sequenced for a study of CD8 T cells in Susac syndrome (dated by TCRdb to about 2019). Regarding the study in general: Among the sequenced Susac syndrome patients, over five had clinically active disease and fewer than 10 were in clinical remission. At blood withdrawal, Susac syndrome patients were either therapy-naive, taking corticosteroids (in some cases with IVIg as well), or taking IVIg alone. Repertoire sequencing was used to test whether CD8+ T cell activation and differentiation in Susac syndrome was antigen driven.

As for this clonotype: The specificity of this receptor is unknown. The input lacks base qualities; no much larger clone sits a single base away.

Results the study describes overall, beyond this receptor: In the CD4+ T cell repertoire of Susac syndrome patients, clonal expansion was not detected. The study acknowledged that relatively few individuals were included in the TCR sequencing and HLA analysis.

V and J are trimmed by 3 bases and 8 bases, and the gene matches miss 9 bases of the junction. Via the germline V gene (reference sequence), CDR1 is DFQATT and CDR2 SNEGSKA. Its CDR3 holds 13 amino acids, cysteine through phenylalanine. Kept here is only the CDR3 DNA, which spans 39 bases and is read in frame from base 1. RNA was extracted with the RNeasy kit and roughly 0.45 to 1 ug was reverse transcribed using random hexamers. The immunoSEQ multiplex PCR assay, covering 54 Vbeta and 13 Jbeta segments, was used to amplify TCR beta CDR3 regions. To correct PCR amplification bias, a synthetic template baseline was used for both primer optimization and computational correction. The authors processed their data as follows. Only productive sequences were kept, with reads annotated to V, D and J genes according to IMGT and analyzed in immunoSEQ Analyzer. Clonality was computed as one minus Shannon entropy normalized by log2 of the number of productive unique sequences. For each patient and control, public and private clones were evaluated among the 100 most prevalent clones. A clone was defined as Susac-specific if it was absent from the healthy and MS cohorts, from some 1,100 published viral clones and from other ImmuneACCESS disease sequences. The public reads were reanalyzed by TCRdb: fastp trimming at Q25, MiXCR alignment, in-frame beta chains only. Rows with a matching CDR3 protein are joined into one entry that keeps the most common DNA and genes. TCRdb, not the authors, supplied the V and J calls. The sample records 55,000 to 75,000 distinct CDR3 sequences, roughly 93% of which are singletons. In total, the top ten clones hold approximately 0.15% of the sample.

Peripheral blood CD8+ and CD4+ T cells from healthy donors, Susac syndrome patients and multiple sclerosis patients were profiled by high-throughput TCR beta sequencing. The Susac syndrome patients fulfilled recently defined diagnostic criteria for either definite or probable disease. Bulk CD8+ and CD4+ T cells were purified magnetically by negative isolation, whereas CD8+ TEMRA cells were enriched by FACS. Blood was collected in EDTA tubes and processed within 24 hours, with PBMCs isolated through density gradient centrifugation. PBMCs intended for TCR sequencing were cryopreserved in liquid nitrogen and were subsequently thawed in a 37 degrees C water bath. A purity of at least 90% was achieved for sorted or isolated CD4+, CD8+ and CD8+ TEMRA cells.

Sequenced input: CD4+ T cells from PBMCs. The V and J genes are TRBV20-1 and TRBJ1-2; 7 middle bases align to TRBD1. This receptor was taken from a human donor with Susac syndrome. The CDR3 sequence is CSARLQGGDGYTF. Read as DNA, the sequence is TGCAGTGCTAGGCTCCAGGGGGGCGACGGCTACACCTTC.